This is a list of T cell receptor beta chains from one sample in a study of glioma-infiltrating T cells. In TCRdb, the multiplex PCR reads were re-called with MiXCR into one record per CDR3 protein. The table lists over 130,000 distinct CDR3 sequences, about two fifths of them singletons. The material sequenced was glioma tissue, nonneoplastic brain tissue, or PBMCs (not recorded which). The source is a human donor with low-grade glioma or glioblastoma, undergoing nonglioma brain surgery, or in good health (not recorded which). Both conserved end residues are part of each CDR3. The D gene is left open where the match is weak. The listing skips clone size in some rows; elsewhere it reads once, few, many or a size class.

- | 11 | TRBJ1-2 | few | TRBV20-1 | CSARGLEAQPF | TGCAGTGCTAGAGGGTTGGAGGCCCAACCATTC
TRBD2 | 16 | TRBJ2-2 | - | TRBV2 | CASSSPGGGSVGELFF | TGTGCCAGCAGTTCTCCTGGGGGGGGATCTGTCGGGGAGCTGTTTTTT
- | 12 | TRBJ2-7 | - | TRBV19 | CASSIFGYEQYF | TGTGCCAGTAGTATTTTCGGATACGAGCAGTACTTC
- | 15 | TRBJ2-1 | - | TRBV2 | CASSRRGSTDNEQFF | TGTGCCAGTTCTCGGAGGGGTTCTACGGACAATGAGCAGTTCTTC
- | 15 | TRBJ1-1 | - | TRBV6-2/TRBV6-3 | CASSSRLSRRTEAFF | TGTGCCAGCAGTTCAAGACTAAGCCGCCGCACTGAAGCTTTCTTT
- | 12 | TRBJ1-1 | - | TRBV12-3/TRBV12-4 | CASNFGNTEAFF | TGTGCCAGCAATTTTGGGAACACTGAAGCTTTCTTT
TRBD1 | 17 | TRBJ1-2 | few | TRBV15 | CATSSFGGQGANYGYTF | TGTGCCACCAGCAGCTTTGGCGGACAGGGAGCTAACTATGGCTACACCTTC
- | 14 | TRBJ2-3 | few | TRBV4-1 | CASSHETSTDTQYF | TGCGCCAGCAGCCATGAGACTAGCACAGATACGCAGTATTTT
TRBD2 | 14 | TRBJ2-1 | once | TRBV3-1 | CASSQGLAKNEQFF | TGTGCCAGCAGCCAAGGACTAGCGAAAAATGAGCAGTTCTTC
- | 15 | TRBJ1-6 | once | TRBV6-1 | CASSSRGKGNSPIHF | TGTGCCAGCAGTTCACGAGGGAAGGGTAATTCACCCATCCACTTT
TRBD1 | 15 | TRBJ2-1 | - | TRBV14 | CASSRTVTGGEEQFF | TGTGCCAGCAGCCGAACCGTGACAGGGGGAGAAGAGCAGTTCTTC
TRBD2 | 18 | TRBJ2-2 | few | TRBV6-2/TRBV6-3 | CASRRTSGRSLFTGELFF | TGTGCCAGCAGAAGGACTAGCGGGAGGTCACTCTTCACCGGGGAGCTGTTTTTT
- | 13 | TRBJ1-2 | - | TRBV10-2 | CASSEWGVDGYTF | TGCGCCAGCAGTGAGTGGGGGGTGGATGGCTACACCTTC